The source of this T cell receptor beta chain is a study of T cell responses to AZD1222 COVID-19 vaccine. This CDR3 comprises 14 residues. Germline loops: CDR1 LGHDT, CDR2 YNNKEL (reference sequence). The germline V and J ends were trimmed by 4 bases and 7 bases, with 14 bases remaining between them. Findings of the study overall: In the spike-specific TCR repertoire, nearly half reportedly target unmutated variant regions. The donor group comprised mostly white British people and more females; the analysis possibly underestimated clonal diversity.

Remarks on this clone: The target antigen is unknown.

TCRdb's copy holds only in-frame clones and misses some; the assay was immunoSEQ multiplex PCR. The table has some 110,000 clones, about 82% seen once. J is TRBJ1-5 and V is TRBV3-1 (or the pseudogene TRBV3-2); a weak D match, TRBD1 (6 bases). The source was peripheral blood, collected 28 days after the second AZD1222 dose. The receptor comes from an adult who received the AZD1222 COVID-19 vaccine. The CDR3 DNA is TGTGCCAGCAGCCCAGACGCGACAGGACAGCCCCAGCATTTT. It codes for CASSPDATGQPQHF.